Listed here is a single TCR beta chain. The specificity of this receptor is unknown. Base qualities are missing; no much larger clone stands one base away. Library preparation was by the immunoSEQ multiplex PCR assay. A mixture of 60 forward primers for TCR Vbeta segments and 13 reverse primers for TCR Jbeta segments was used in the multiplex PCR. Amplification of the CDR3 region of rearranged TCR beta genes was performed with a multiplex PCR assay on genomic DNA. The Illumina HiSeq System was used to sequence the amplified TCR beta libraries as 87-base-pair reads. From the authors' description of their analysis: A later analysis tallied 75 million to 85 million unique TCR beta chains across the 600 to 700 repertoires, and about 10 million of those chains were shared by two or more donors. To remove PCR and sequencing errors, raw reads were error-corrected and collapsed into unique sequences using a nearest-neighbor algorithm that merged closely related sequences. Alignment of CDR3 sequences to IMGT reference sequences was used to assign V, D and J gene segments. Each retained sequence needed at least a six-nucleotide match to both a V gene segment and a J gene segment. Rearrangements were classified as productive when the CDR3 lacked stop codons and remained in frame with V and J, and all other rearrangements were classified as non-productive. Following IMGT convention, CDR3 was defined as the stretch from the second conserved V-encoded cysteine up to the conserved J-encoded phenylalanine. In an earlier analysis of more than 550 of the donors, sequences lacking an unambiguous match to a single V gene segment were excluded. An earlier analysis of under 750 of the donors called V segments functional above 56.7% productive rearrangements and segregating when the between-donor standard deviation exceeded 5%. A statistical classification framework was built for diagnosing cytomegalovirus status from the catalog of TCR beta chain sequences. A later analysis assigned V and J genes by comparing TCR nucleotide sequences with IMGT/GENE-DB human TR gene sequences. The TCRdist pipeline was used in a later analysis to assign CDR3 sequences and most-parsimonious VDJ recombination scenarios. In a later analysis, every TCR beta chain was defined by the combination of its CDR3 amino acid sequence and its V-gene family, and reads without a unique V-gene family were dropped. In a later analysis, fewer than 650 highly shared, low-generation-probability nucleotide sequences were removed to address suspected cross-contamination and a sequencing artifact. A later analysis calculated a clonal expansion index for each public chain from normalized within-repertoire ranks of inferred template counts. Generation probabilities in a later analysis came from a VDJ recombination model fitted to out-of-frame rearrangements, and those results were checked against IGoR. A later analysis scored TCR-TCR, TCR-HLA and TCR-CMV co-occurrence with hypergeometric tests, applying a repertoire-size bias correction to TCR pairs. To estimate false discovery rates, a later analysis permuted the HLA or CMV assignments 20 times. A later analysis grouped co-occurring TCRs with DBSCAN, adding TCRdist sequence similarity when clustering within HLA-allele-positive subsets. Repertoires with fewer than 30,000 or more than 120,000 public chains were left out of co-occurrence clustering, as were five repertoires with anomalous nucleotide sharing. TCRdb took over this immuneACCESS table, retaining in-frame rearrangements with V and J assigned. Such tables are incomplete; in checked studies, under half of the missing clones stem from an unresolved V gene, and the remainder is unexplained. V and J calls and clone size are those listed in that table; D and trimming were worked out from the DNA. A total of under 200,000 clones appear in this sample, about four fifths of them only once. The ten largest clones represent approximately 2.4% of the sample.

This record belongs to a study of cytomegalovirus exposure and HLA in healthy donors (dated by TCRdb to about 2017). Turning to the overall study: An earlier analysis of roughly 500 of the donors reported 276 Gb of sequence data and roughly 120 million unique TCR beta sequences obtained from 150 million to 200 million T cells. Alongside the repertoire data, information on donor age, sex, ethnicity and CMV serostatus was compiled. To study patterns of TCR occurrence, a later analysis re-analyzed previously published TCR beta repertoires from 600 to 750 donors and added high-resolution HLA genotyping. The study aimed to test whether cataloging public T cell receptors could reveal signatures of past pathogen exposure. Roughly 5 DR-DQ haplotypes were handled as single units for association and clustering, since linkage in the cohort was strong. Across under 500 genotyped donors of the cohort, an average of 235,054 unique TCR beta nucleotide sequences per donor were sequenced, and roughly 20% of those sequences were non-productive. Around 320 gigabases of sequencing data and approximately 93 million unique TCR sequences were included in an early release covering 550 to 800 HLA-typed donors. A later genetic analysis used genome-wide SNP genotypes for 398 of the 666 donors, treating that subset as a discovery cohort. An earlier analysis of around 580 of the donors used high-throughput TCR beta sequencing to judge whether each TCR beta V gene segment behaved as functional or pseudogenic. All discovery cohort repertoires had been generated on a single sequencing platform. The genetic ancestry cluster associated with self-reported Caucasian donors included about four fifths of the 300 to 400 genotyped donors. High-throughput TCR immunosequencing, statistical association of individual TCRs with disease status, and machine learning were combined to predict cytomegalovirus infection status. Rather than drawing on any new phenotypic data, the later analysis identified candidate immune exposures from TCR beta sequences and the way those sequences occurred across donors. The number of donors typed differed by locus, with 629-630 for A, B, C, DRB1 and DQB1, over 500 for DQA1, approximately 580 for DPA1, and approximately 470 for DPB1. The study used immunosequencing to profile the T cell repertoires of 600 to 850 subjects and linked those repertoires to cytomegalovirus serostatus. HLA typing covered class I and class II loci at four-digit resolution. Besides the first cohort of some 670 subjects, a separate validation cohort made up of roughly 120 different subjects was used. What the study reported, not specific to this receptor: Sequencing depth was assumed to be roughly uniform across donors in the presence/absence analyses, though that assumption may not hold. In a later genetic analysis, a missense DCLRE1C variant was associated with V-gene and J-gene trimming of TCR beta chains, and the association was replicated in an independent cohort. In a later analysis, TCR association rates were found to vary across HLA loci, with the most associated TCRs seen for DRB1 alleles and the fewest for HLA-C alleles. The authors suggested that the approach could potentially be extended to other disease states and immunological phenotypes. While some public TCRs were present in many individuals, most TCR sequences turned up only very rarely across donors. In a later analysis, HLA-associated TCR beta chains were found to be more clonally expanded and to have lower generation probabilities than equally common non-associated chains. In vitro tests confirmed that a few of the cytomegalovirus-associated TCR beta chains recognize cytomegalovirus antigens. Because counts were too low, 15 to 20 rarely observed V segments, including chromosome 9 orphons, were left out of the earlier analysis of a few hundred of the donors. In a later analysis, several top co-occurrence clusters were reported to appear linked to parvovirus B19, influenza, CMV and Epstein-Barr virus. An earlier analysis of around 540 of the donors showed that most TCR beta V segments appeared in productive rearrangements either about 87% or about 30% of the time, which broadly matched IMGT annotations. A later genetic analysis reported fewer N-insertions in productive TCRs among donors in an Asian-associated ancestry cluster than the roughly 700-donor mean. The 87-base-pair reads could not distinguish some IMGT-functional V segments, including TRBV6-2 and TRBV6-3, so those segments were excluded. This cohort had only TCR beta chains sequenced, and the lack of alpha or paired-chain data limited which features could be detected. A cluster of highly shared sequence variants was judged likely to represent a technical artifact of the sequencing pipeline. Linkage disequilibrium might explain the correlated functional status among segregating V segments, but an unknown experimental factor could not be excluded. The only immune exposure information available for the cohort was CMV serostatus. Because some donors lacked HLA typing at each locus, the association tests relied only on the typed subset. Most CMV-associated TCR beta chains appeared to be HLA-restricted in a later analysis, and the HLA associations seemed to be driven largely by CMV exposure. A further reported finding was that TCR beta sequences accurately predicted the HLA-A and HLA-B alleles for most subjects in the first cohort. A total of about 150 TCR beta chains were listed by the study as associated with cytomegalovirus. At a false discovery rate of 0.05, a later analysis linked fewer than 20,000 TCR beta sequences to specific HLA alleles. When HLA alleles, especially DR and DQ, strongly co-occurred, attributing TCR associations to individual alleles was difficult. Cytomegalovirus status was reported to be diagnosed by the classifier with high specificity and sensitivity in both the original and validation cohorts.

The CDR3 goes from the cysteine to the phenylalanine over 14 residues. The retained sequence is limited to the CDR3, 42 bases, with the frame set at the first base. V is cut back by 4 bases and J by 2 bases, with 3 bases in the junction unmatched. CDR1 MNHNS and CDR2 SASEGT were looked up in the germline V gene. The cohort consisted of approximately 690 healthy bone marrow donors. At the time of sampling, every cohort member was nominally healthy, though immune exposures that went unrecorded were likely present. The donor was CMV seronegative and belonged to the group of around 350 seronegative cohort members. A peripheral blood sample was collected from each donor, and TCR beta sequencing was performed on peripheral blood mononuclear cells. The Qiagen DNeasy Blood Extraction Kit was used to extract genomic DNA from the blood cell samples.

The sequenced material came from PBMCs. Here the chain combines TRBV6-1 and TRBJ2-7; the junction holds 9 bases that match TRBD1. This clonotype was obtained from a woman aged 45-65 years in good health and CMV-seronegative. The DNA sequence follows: TGTGCCAGCAGTGTACAGGGGGCCACCTACGAGCAGTACTTC. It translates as CASSVQGATYEQYF.